The present TCR beta chain was sequenced within a study of T-cell reconstitution after alpha-beta-depleted transplantation in children. The CDR3 contains 16 residues. Trimming removed 9 bases at V and 2 bases at J, with 22 bases between. Germline CDR1 ENHRY, CDR2 SYGVKD. Study-wide points: By one year post-transplant, T-cell counts and diversity largely arose from T cells that were newly produced. Day-60 TCRbeta diversity that was high in some patients was derived from surviving recipient T cells and thymic progenitors. Reportedly, only several hundred clones from non-depleted graft cells drove alpha-beta T-cell counts at about two months.

Notes on this clonotype: Its antigen is not identified.

Unique molecular identifiers were used in preparing the TCRbeta library. MiXCR was run by TCRdb on the PCR reads, yielding one entry per CDR3 protein. Of 670,000 or so distinct CDR3 sequences listed, around 13% are singletons. The chain employs TRBV10-3 and TRBJ2-5; maybe TRBD1 (6 bases). The source is a girl aged 2-10 years with congenital amegakaryocytic thrombocytopenia, due to receive a stem cell transplant. Material: PBMCs, obtained before TCRalphabeta/CD19-depleted stem cell transplant. DNA of the CDR3: TGTGCCATGAGGGGACAAGGGCACTTTTTTCAAGAGACCCAGTACTTC. Its translation is CAMRGQGHFFQETQYF.